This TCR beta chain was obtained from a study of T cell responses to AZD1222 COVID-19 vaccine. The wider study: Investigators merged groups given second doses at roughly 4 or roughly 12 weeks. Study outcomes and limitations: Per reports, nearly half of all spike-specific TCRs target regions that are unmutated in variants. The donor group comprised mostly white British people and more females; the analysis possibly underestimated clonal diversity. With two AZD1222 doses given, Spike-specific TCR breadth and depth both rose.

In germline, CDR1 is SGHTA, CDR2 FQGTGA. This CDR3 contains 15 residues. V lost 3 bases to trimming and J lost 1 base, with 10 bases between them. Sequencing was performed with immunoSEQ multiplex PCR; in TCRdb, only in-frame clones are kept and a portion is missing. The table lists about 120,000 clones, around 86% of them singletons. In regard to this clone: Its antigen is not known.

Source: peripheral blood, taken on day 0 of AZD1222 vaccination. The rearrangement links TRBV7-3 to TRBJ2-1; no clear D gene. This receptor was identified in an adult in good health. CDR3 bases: TGTGCCAGCAGCTTCATTCCCGGGTCCTACAATGAGCAGTTCTTC. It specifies CASSFIPGSYNEQFF.